This T cell receptor beta chain was recorded in a study of control samples from healthy donors and cancer patients. The CDR3 sequence is 15 residues long. V was cut by 1 base and J by 2 bases, with 12 bases left in between. The germline V gene has CDR1 SGDLS and CDR2 YYNGEE. Repertoires were generated with immunoSEQ multiplex PCR, while TCRdb's copy carries only in-frame clones and drops some. The sample lists roughly 120,000 clones; 93% were seen once. J is TRBJ2-5 and V is TRBV9; TRBD2 is a possible D gene (7 bases). Input material: blood. This sequence originates from a man aged 25 to 40 in good health. The CDR3 DNA is TGTGCCAGCAGCGTATATGCGGGGGCACAAGAGACCCAGTACTTC. Translated, it gives CASSVYAGAQETQYF.